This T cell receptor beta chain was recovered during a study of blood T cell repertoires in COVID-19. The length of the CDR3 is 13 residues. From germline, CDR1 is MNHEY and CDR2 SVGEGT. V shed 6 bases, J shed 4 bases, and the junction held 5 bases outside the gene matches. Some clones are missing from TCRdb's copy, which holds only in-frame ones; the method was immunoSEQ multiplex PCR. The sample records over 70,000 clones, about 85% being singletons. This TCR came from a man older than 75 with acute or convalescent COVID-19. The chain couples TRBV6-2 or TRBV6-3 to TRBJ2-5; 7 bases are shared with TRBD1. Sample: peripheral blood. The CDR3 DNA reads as TGTGCCAGCAGCCCGACAGGGAGAGAGACCCAGTACTTC. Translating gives CASSPTGRETQYF.